Below are 11 T cell receptor beta chains sequenced from a single sample in a study of shared T cell receptors in the human thymus. Produced via immunoSEQ multiplex PCR; TCRdb's table is partial and in-frame only. The table lists 700,000 or so clones, 80% to 90% of them singletons. This sample was shared with a second study, whose subject was human thymus T cells.

Sequenced: thymocytes. These TCRs come from a girl under three years old with a congenital heart defect.

On this clone: Germline and junction disagree at one end, which may indicate a read error. This same CDR3 is encoded by further DNA sequences in the sample. The CDR3 DNA is TGTGCCAGTAGTGTTATGTGGCTAGCGGGGGGGACCTACAATGAGCAGTTCTTC. This sequence encodes CASSVMWLAGGTYNEQFF. This chain uses TRBV2 with TRBJ2-1; TRBD2 matches at 12 bases. CDR3 length: 18 residues. CDR1 and CDR2 (germline): SNHLY, FYNNEI.

V and J are TRBV7-9 and TRBJ1-1; maybe TRBD1 (5 bases). The CDR3 runs 16 residues. The germline V gene encodes CDR1 SEHNR and CDR2 FQNEAQ (reference sequence). Trimming stripped 4 bases from V and 3 bases from J, with 18 bases between. The CDR3 sequence: CASSSKRSTGHTEAFF. CDR3 coding DNA: TGTGCCAGCAGCTCCAAACGGTCCACAGGACACACTGAAGCTTTCTTT.

The chain recombines TRBV15 with TRBJ1-1, with 7 nucleotides matching TRBD1. With 8 bases clipped from V and 5 bases from J, the junction kept 8 bases outside the gene matches. CDR1 is LNHNV, CDR2 YYDKDF, per germline (reference sequence). This CDR3 has 13 residues. CDR3 DNA: TGTGCCACCGCAGGGGGACCGAGGACTGAAGCTTTCTTT. It codes for CATAGGPRTEAFF.

In DNA form, the CDR3 reads TGCGCCAGCACCGGCAGGGGGAGGTCTGGGGCCAACGTCCTGACTTTC. This codes for CASTGRGRSGANVLTF. The rearrangement links TRBV5-1 to TRBJ2-6, with D maybe TRBD1 (7 bases). V was cut by 6 bases and J by 1 base, with 14 bases left in between. The CDR3 runs to 16 residues. Germline V CDR1 and CDR2: SGHRS, YFSETQ.

The rearrangement uses TRBV27 and TRBJ1-1; weak D call: TRBD1 (5 bases). With 4 bases removed from V and 1 base from J, the gap between germline ends came to 25 bases. Germline V gene data show CDR1 as MNHEY and CDR2 as SMNVEV (reference sequence). The CDR3 has 19 amino acids. CDR3 region: CASSSIFCAGLCGNTEAFF. The CDR3 DNA is TGTGCCAGCAGTTCTATCTTTTGCGCAGGGCTTTGCGGGAACACTGAAGCTTTCTTT.

This chain uses TRBV28 with TRBJ2-3, with D perhaps matching TRBD2 (6 bases). The germline V gene has CDR1 MDHEN and CDR2 SYDVKM. V lost 0 bases and J lost 5, with 15 bases in between. The CDR3 consists of 16 residues. CDR3 nucleotides: TGTGCCAGCAGTTTATGGGCTAGCGCCCTCGGAGATACGCAGTATTTT. It encodes CASSLWASALGDTQYF.

J is TRBJ2-7 and V is TRBV25-1; the D gene is possibly TRBD2 (5 bases). Germline CDR1 reads MGHDK; CDR2 reads SYGVNS. V lost 4 bases to trimming and J lost 5 bases, with 12 bases between them. The CDR3 has 13 residues. CDR3 sequence reads: CASSVRGNHEQYF. CDR3 nucleotides: TGTGCCAGCAGTGTGCGAGGGAACCACGAGCAGTACTTC.

The chain recombines TRBV13 with TRBJ2-5, with D perhaps TRBD2 (6 bases). The CDR3 is 16 amino acids. V was cut by 5 bases and J by 5 bases, with 21 bases left in between. Germline lookup yields CDR1 PRHDT and CDR2 FYEKMQ (reference sequence). The DNA for the CDR3 is TGTGCCAGCAGCAAATACCCGGGAAGAGCGGGTGAGACCCAGTACTTC. Encoded protein: CASSKYPGRAGETQYF.

The chain joins TRBV6-1 to TRBJ2-5; D is perhaps TRBD2 (6 bases). Germline loops: CDR1 MNHNS, CDR2 SASEGT. CDR3 length: 16 amino acids. Trimming stripped 1 base from V and 3 bases from J, with 15 bases between. The CDR3 region is CASSEGGTAKEETQYF. CDR3 sequence (DNA): TGTGCCAGCAGTGAAGGCGGGACCGCCAAGGAAGAGACCCAGTACTTC.

The rearrangement links TRBV28 to TRBJ2-7, with 10 bases matching TRBD1. Trimming cost V 5 bases and J 5 bases; bases outside gene matches: 12. The CDR3 extends over 16 amino acids. The germline V gene has CDR1 MDHEN and CDR2 SYDVKM. The CDR3 DNA sequence: TGTGCCAGCAGTCTAACACCGGACAGGGGGTCCCACGAGCAGTACTTC. Its translation is CASSLTPDRGSHEQYF.

The V gene is TRBV5-7, the J gene TRBJ2-7; D is possibly TRBD1 (7 bases). TRBV5-7 is given ORF status, its function remaining uncertain. V lost 3 bases and J 6 bases, leaving 16 bases between the germline ends. The CDR3 runs 14 residues. CDR3 sequence reads: CASSWRDRGGEQYF. As DNA, the CDR3 is TGTGCCAGCAGCTGGAGGGACAGAGGCGGCGAGCAGTACTTC.